Listed here are 13 T cell receptor beta chains from one sample, sequenced in a study of molecular identifiers for immune sequencing clone quantification. One entry per CDR3 protein results from TCRdb running MiXCR on the PCR reads. Among 60,000 to 70,000 distinct CDR3 sequences listed, under 20% were seen once. Source material: naive CD8+ T cells from blood, with Jurkat cell RNA spiked in. As to subset: FACS-sorted CD8+CD4-CCR7+CD45RA+ naive T cells. The receptors were sampled from a human donor in good health. Some libraries in this study had Jurkat cell RNA spiked in.

As to this clonotype: An end of the junction differs from the germline gene, which may be a read error. The V and J genes are TRBV14 and TRBJ2-3, with a possible D match to TRBD2 (5 bases). CDR1 is SGHDN, CDR2 FVKESK, per germline. The CDR3 is made up of 15 amino acids. This CDR3 is CASSLRTSSTDTRYF. The CDR3 region has the DNA TGTGCCAGCAGCCTCCGGACTTCGAGTACAGATACGCGGTATTTT.

The sample holds many counts of this clonotype. The rearrangement links TRBV7-9 to TRBJ2-3; TRBD1 might be the D (6 bases). V lost 5 bases and J lost 3, with 18 bases in between. In germline, CDR1 is SEHNR, CDR2 FQNEAQ (reference sequence). The CDR3 contains 16 residues. The CDR3 reads CASSPRQGWETDTQYF. The CDR3 DNA follows: TGTGCCAGCAGCCCCCGTCAGGGGTGGGAGACAGATACGCAGTATTTT.

The table lists this clonotype with a few counts. The gene calls are TRBV27 and TRBJ2-4; D gene ambiguous. The CDR3 spans 16 residues. V dropped 5 bases and J dropped 2 bases, with 16 bases sitting between them. Germline-derived CDR1 and CDR2 are MNHEY and SMNVEV (reference sequence). The CDR3 reads CASSPMPMGTKNIQYF. The CDR3 DNA reads as TGTGCCAGCAGTCCCATGCCCATGGGGACCAAAAACATTCAGTACTTC.

This clonotype has at least ten counts. The chain carries TRBV13 and TRBJ1-1, with a possible D match to TRBD1 (5 bases). CDR3 size: 14 residues. V lost 0 bases and J 7 bases, leaving 12 bases between the germline ends. CDR1 is PRHDT and CDR2 is FYEKMQ in the germline V gene (reference sequence). CDR3 protein: CASSLGSGGGEAFF. DNA for the CDR3: TGTGCCAGCAGCTTAGGCTCAGGCGGGGGTGAAGCTTTCTTT.

The rearrangement uses TRBV4-1 and TRBJ2-1; 9 bases align to TRBD2. V lost 4 bases to trimming and J lost 2 bases; unmatched junction nucleotides: 12. The CDR3 loop spans 18 amino acids. Germline V lookup: CDR1 MGHRA, CDR2 YSYEKL. The chain's CDR3 is CASSPGGGGRAAYNEQFF. The CDR3, as DNA: TGCGCCAGCAGCCCAGGGGGTGGCGGGAGGGCCGCCTACAATGAGCAGTTCTTC.

This clonotype was observed many times. The genes are TRBV27 and TRBJ2-7; 10 nucleotides match TRBD2. The germline gives CDR1 MNHEY, CDR2 SMNVEV (reference sequence). Trimming at V came to 5 bases and at J to 4 bases, leaving 8 bases not matched to a gene. The CDR3 has 15 residues. The CDR3 bases are TGTGCCAGCAGTCCAGCGGGAGGGCCAATGTACGAGCAGTACTTC. Translating gives CASSPAGGPMYEQYF.

The rearrangement links TRBV29-1 to TRBJ2-1; D may be TRBD1 (6 bases). The V gene's germline CDR1 is SQVTM and CDR2 ANQGSEA. V was shortened by 7 bases and J by 7 bases, with 8 bases between the two germline ends. The CDR3 spans 10 residues. CDR3 coding DNA: TGCAGCGCAACAGGGAATGAGCAGTTCTTC. It is translated as CSATGNEQFF.

This clonotype showed up just a few times. The chain carries TRBV14 and TRBJ2-7, with D perhaps TRBD1 (6 bases). The CDR3 is 14 amino acids. Trimming stripped 5 bases from V and 1 base from J, with 12 bases between. Germline-derived CDR1 and CDR2 are SGHDN and FVKESK. In DNA, the CDR3 is TGTGCCAGCAGCAGCCGGGACACATCCTACGAGCAGTACTTC. It yields the protein CASSSRDTSYEQYF.

This clonotype was picked up many times. This chain joins TRBV7-2 and TRBJ2-1, with D perhaps TRBD1 or TRBD2 (5 bases each). The germline V gene has CDR1 SGHTA and CDR2 FQGNSA. The CDR3 is made up of 15 amino acids. V was clipped by 6 bases and J by 1 base, with 13 bases between them. CDR3 nucleotides: TGTGCCAGCAGTTTCGGGACCAGATCCTACAATGAGCAGTTCTTC. It encodes CASSFGTRSYNEQFF.

The chain joins TRBV5-1 to TRBJ2-7; D perhaps matches TRBD1 (6 bases). V lost 2 bases and J lost 1, with 10 bases in between. This CDR3 comprises 14 residues. Germline V gene sequence: CDR1 SGHRS, CDR2 YFSETQ. The CDR3: CASSFAGTSYEQYF. DNA of the CDR3: TGCGCCAGCAGCTTCGCCGGGACATCCTACGAGCAGTACTTC.

This clonotype was found many times. The CDR3 region has the DNA TGTGCCAGCAGCCAAGATGGGGAGGGCCTAGCGGGAGGACCCAATGAGCAGTTCTTC. As protein: CASSQDGEGLAGGPNEQFF. This chain links TRBV3-1 with TRBJ2-1, with TRBD2 matching 11 bases. Germline V gene lookup returns CDR1 LGHDT and CDR2 YNNKEL (reference sequence). J gave up 6 bases and V 0 bases, and 13 bases lay outside the gene matches. The CDR3 is made up of 19 amino acids.

This clonotype came up a few times. V gene TRBV20-1 combines with J gene TRBJ2-1; D is possibly TRBD2 (5 bases). This CDR3 region has 16 residues. The germline CDR1 and CDR2 sequences are DFQATT and SNEGSKA (reference sequence). Trimming shortened V by 0 bases and J by 2 bases, and 14 bases separated the two germline ends. CDR3 sequence: CSARDKAGGTYNEQFF. CDR3 in DNA: TGCAGTGCTAGAGATAAGGCGGGCGGTACCTACAATGAGCAGTTCTTC.

This clonotype was seen repeatedly, ten times or more. The chain recombines TRBV7-8 with TRBJ2-3; TRBD2 agrees at 15 bases. The CDR3 covers 19 residues. CDR1 and CDR2 from the germline V gene are SGHVS and FQNEAQ. Losses at the gene ends were 7 bases for V and 3 bases for J; bases not matched to a gene: 14. The CDR3 sequence: CASNLEGGTSGRFTDTQYF. The CDR3, as DNA: TGTGCCAGCAACCTAGAGGGAGGGACTAGCGGGAGGTTTACAGATACGCAGTATTTT.